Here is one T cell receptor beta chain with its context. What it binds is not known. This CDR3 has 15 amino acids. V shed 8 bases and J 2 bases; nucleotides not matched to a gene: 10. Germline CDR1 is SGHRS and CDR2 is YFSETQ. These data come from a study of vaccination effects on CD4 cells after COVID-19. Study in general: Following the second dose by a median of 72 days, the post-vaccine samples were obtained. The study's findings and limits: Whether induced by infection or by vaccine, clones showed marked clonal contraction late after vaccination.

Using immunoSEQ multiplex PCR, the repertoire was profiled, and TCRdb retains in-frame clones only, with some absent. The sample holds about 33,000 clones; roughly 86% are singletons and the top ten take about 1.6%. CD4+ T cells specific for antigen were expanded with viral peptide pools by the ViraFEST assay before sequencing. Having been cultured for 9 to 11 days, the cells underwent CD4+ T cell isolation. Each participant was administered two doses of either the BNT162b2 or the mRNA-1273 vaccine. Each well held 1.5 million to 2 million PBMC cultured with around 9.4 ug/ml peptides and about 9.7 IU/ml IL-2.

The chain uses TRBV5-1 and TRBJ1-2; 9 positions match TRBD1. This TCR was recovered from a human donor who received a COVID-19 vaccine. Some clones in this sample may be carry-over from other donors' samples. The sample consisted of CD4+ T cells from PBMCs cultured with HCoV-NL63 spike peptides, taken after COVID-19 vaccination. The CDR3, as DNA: TGCGCCAGTAAAACCGGGACAGGGCAAAACTATGGCTACACCTTC. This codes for CASKTGTGQNYGYTF.